This TCR beta chain stems from a study of Graves' ophthalmopathy and Graves' hyperthyroidism. Study at large: Hyperthyroidism was considered stable when no ophthalmopathy appeared within 18 months of follow-up.

The CDR3 is 17 amino acids. Per the germline V gene, CDR1 is SGDLS and CDR2 is YYNGEE. The germline V and J ends were trimmed by 0 bases and 4 bases, with 19 bases remaining between them. Newly diagnosed, the hyperthyroidism patients had under 2 months' duration and were aged 18 to 65. Certain patients were not enrolled. These were patients with other autoimmune diseases, uncontrolled infections, pregnancy or lactation. This clonotype was observed a handful of times. Antigen unknown. Study observations and caveats: Both a roughly 70% sensitivity and a 72.22% specificity characterized the model's predictions of ophthalmopathy progression.

RNA transcripts yielded amplified TCR beta CDR3 regions. RT-PCR was first run with HTBI primers, then multiplex PCR in a second round. TCRdb reprocessed the multiplex PCR reads via MiXCR and lists one record per CDR3 protein. The data show over a million distinct CDR3 sequences, 36% seen once. The chain carries TRBV9 and TRBJ1-1; a possible D gene is TRBD1 (5 bases). The source is an adult man with Graves' hyperthyroidism. The sample comprised peripheral blood or thyroid tissue (not recorded which). The CDR3: CASSVATRLGRGTEAFF. The CDR3 region has the DNA TGTGCCAGCAGCGTAGCCACCCGATTGGGACGGGGCACTGAAGCTTTCTTT.